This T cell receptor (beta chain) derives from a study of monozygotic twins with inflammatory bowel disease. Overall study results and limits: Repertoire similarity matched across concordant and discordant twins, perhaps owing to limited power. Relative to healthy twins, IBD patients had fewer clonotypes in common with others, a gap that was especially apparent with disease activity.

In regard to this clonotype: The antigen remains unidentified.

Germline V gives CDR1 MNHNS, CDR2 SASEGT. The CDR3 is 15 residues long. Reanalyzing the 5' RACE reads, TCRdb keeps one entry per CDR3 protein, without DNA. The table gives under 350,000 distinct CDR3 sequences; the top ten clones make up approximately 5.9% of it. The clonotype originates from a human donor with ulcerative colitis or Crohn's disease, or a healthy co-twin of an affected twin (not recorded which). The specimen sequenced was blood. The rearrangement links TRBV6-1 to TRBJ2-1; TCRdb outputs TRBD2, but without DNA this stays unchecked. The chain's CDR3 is CASRETSGTYNEQFF.